Listed below are T cell receptor beta chains from one sample, sequenced in a study of blood T cell repertoires in COVID-19. The assay was immunoSEQ multiplex PCR, and TCRdb's table has in-frame clones only and misses some. Of 120,000 or so clones in the sample, 85% were seen once. Source material: peripheral blood. The source of these receptors is a man in his sixties with acute or convalescent COVID-19. Both conserved end residues are part of each CDR3. D genes are given only for firm matches. Expanded clones get a size class; other rows say once, few or many, or leave the size out.

CASRSPGQGHGELFF TGTGCCAGCAGATCCCCGGGACAGGGGCACGGGGAGCTGTTTTTT TRBV28 . TRBJ2-2 TRBD1
CASSWANGGRMDTEAFF TGTGCCAGCAGCTGGGCCAACGGGGGGCGGATGGACACTGAAGCTTTCTTT TRBV5-4 . TRBJ1-1 .
CASSEAPGGGDTQYF TGTGCCAGCAGTGAAGCACCCGGGGGGGGAGATACGCAGTATTTT TRBV2 . TRBJ2-3 TRBD2
CASSIGSGPPLHF TGTGCCAGCAGTATAGGGAGTGGCCCACCCCTCCACTTT TRBV5-4 . TRBJ1-6 .
CASSLGREGRNEQFF TGTGCCAGCAGCTTGGGTCGGGAAGGGCGGAATGAGCAGTTCTTC TRBV5-6 . TRBJ2-1 .
CASSLLPGLADNEQFF TGTGCCAGCAGCTTACTTCCGGGACTAGCGGACAATGAGCAGTTCTTC TRBV7-3 . TRBJ2-1 TRBD2
CASSRAPGYEQYF TGTGCCAGCAGCCGGGCTCCCGGCTACGAGCAGTACTTC TRBV3-1/TRBV3-2 . TRBJ2-7 .
CASSFFDEQFF TGTGCCAGCAGCTTCTTCGATGAGCAGTTCTTC TRBV7-2 . TRBJ2-1 .
CASSRGTSGRVEQFF TGCGCCAGCAGCCGTGGGACTAGCGGGAGGGTTGAGCAGTTCTTC TRBV5-1 . TRBJ2-1 TRBD2
CASSLGLAGLLQETQYF TGCGCCAGCAGCTTGGGACTAGCGGGGCTCCTCCAAGAGACCCAGTACTTC TRBV5-1 . TRBJ2-5 TRBD2
CASSSQPGGVETQYF TGTGCCAGCAGTTCGCAACCAGGGGGCGTCGAGACCCAGTACTTC TRBV7-7 once TRBJ2-5 TRBD1
CASSLNSGPSTETQYF TGTGCTAGCAGCTTGAATAGCGGCCCTTCCACAGAGACCCAGTACTTC TRBV7-7 . TRBJ2-5 .
CASSVGQGNIQYF TGTGCCAGCAGCGTGGGACAGGGAAACATTCAGTACTTC TRBV5-6 . TRBJ2-4 TRBD1
CASSLDASGSTEQFF TGTGCCAGCAGCTTGGATGCTAGCGGGAGTACTGAGCAGTTCTTC TRBV5-4 once TRBJ2-1 TRBD2
CASSGRKQGLHEQYF TGTGCCAGTAGCGGCCGTAAACAGGGGTTACACGAGCAGTACTTC TRBV19 . TRBJ2-7 TRBD1
CASSKASSYNEQFF TGTGCCAGCAGCAAAGCTAGCTCCTACAATGAGCAGTTCTTC TRBV21-1 once TRBJ2-1 .
CARASGSDTQYF TGCGCGAGGGCTAGCGGATCAGATACGCAGTATTTT TRBV29-1 . TRBJ2-3 TRBD2